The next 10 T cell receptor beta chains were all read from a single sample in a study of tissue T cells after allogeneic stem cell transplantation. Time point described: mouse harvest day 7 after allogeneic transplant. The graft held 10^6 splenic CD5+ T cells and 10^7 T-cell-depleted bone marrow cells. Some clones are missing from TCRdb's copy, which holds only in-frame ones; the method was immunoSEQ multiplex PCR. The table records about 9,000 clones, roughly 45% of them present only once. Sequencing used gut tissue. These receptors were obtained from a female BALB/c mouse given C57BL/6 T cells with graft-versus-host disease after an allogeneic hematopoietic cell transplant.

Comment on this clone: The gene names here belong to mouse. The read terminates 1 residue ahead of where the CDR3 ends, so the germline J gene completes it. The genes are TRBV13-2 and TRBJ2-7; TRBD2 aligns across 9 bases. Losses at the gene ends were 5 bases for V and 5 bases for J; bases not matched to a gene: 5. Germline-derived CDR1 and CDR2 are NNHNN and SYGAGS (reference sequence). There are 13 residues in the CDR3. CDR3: CASGTGGSHEQYF. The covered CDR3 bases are TGTGCCAGCGGAACTGGGGGGTCCCATGAACAGTAC.

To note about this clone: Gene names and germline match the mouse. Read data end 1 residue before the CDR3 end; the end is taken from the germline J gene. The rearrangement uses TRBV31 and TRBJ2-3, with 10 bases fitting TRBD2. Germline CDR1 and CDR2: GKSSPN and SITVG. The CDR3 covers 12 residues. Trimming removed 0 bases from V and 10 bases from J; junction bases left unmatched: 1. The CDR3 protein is CAWSLWGGSLYF. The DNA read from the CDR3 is TGTGCCTGGAGTCTCTGGGGGGGCTCGCTGTAT.

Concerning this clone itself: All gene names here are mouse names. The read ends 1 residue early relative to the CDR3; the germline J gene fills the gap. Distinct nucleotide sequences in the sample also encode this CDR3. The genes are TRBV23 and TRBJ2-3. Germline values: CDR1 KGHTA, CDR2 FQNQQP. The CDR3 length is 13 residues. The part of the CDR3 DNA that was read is TGCTCCAGCAGTCAATCAGGAGCAGAAACGCTGTAT. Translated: CSSSQSGAETLY. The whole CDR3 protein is CSSSQSGAETLYF.

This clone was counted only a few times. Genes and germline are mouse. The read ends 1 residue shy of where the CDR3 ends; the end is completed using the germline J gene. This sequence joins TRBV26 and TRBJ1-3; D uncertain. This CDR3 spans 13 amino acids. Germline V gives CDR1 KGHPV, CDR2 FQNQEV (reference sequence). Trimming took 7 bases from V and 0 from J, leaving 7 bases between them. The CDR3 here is CASTQNSGNTLYF. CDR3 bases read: TGTGCCAGCACGCAGAATTCTGGAAATACGCTCTAT. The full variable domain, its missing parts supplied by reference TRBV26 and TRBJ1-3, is NSKVIQTPRYLVKGQGQKAKMRCIPEKGHPVVFWYQQNKNNEFKFLINFQNQEVLQQIDMTEKRFSAECPSNSPCSLEIQSSEAGDSALYLCASTQNSGNTLYFGEGSRLIVV.

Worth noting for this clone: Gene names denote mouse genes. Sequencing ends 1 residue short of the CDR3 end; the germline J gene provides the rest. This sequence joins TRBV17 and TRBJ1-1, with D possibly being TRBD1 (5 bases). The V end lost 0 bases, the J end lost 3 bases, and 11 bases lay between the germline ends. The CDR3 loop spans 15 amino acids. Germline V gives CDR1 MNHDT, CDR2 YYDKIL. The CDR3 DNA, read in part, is TGTGCTAGCAGTAGAGATAGGGGAGTGGACACAGAAGTCTTC. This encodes CASSRDRGVDTEVF. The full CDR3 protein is CASSRDRGVDTEVFF. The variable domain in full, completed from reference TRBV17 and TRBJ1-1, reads DTTVKQNPRYKLARVGKPVNLICSQTMNHDTMYWYQKKPNQAPKLLLFYYDKILNREADTFEKFQSSRPNNSFCSLYIGSAGLEYSAMYLCASSRDRGVDTEVFFGKGTRLTVV.

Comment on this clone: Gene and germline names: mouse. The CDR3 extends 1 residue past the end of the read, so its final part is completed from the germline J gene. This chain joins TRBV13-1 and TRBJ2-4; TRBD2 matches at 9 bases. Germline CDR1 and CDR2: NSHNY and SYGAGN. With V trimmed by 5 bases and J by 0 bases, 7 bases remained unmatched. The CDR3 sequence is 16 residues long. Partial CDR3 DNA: TGTGCCAGCAGCGCCGGGACTGGGACTAGTCAAAACACCTTGTAC. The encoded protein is CASSAGTGTSQNTLY. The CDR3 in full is CASSAGTGTSQNTLYF.

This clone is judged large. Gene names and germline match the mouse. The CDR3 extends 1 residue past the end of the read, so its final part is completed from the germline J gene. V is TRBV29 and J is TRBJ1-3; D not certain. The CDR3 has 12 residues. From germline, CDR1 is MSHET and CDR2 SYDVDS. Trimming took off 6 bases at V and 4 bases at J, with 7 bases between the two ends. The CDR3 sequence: CASRGLGNTLYF. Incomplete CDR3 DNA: TGTGCTAGCAGAGGGCTGGGAAATACGCTCTAT. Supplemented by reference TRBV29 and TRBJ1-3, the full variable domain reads DMKVTQMPRYLIKRMGENVLLECGQDMSHETMYWYRQDPGLGLQLIYISYDVDSNSEGDIPKGYRVSRKKREHFSLILDSAKTNQTSVYFCASRGLGNTLYFGEGSRLIVV.

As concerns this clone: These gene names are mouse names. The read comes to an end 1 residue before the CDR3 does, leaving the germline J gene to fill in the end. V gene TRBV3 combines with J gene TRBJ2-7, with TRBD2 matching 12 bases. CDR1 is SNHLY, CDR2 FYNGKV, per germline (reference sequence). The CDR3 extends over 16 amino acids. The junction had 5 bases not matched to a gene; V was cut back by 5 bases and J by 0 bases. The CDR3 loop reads CASSGRLGGRSYEQYF. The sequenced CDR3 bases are TGTGCCAGCAGCGGTCGACTGGGGGGGCGCTCCTATGAACAGTAC.

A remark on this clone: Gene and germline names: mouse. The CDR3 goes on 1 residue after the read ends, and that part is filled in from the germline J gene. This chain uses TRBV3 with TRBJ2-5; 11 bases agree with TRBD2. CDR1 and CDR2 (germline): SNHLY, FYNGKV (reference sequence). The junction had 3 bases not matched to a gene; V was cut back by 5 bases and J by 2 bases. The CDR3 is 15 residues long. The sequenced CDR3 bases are TGTGCCAGCAGCCGGGGACTGGGGGTCCAAGACACCCAGTAC. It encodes CASSRGLGVQDTQY. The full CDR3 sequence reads CASSRGLGVQDTQYF. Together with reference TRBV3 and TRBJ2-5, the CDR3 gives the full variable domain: GPKVLQIPSHQIIDMGQMVTLNCDPVSNHLYFYWYKQILGQQMEFLVNFYNGKVMEKSKLFKDQFSVERPDGSYFTLKIQPTALEDSAVYFCASSRGLGVQDTQYFGPGTRLLVL.

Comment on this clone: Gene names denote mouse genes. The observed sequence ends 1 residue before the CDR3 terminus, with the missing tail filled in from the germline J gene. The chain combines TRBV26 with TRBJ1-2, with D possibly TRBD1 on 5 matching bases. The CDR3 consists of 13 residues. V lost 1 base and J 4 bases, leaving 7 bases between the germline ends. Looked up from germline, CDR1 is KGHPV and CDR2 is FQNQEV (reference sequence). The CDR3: CASSLWGSSDYTF. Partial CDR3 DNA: TGTGCCAGCAGTCTGTGGGGGTCCTCCGACTACACC.